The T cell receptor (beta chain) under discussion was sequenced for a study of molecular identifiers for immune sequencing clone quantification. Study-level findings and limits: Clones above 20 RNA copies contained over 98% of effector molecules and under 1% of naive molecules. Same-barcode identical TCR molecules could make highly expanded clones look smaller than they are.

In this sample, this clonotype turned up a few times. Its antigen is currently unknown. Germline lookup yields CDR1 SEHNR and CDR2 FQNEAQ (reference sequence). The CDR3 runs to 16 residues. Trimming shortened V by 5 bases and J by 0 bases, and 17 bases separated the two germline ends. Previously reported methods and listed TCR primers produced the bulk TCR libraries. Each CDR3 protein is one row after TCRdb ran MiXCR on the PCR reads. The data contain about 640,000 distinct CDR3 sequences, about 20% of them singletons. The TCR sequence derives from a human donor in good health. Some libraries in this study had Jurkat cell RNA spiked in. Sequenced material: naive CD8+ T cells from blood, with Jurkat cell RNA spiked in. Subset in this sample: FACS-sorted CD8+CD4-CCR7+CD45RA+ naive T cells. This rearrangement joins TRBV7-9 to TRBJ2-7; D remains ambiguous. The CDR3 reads CASSGDEKGPSYEQYF. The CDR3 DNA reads TGTGCCAGCAGCGGAGACGAAAAAGGACCCTCCTACGAGCAGTACTTC.